Listed below are T cell receptor beta chains from one sample, sequenced in a study of blood T cell repertoires in COVID-19. The method was immunoSEQ multiplex PCR; TCRdb's version includes in-frame clones alone and lacks a portion of them. This sample carries about 210,000 clones, 80% of them seen once, and the ten largest clones take over 7%. The sequenced material came from peripheral blood. The receptors here all came from a woman between 65 and 79 years old with acute or convalescent COVID-19. Both conserved end residues are part of each CDR3. Each record gives: J gene, D gene, clone size, V gene, CDR3 protein, CDR3 DNA. The D gene is left open where the match is weak. Clone sizes are given selectively: once, few, many, or a class where the clone is expanded.

TRBJ2-1 TRBD2 . TRBV7-9 CASSRTSGGYNEQFF TGTGCCAGCAGCCGGACTAGCGGGGGTTACAATGAGCAGTTCTTC
TRBJ2-7 . . TRBV7-8 CASSENLEGGYEQYF TGTGCCAGCAGCGAGAATCTTGAAGGGGGCTACGAGCAGTACTTC
TRBJ1-4 . . TRBV7-8 CASSPDSSIGKLFF TGTGCCAGCAGCCCGGACAGCAGCATAGGGAAACTGTTTTTT
TRBJ2-1 . . TRBV18 CASSPPRPYNEQFF TGTGCCAGCTCGCCCCCGCGGCCGTACAATGAGCAGTTCTTC
TRBJ1-2 TRBD1 few TRBV2 CASSLQGGYTF TGTGCCAGCAGTCTACAGGGGGGCTACACCTTC
TRBJ2-5 . few TRBV2 CASKHYLQETQYF TGTGCCAGCAAGCACTACCTCCAAGAGACCCAGTACTTC
TRBJ2-5 . . TRBV7-2 CASSPRVSEGTQYF TGTGCCAGCAGCCCGCGGGTTAGCGAGGGGACCCAGTACTTC
TRBJ2-6 TRBD2 once TRBV6-6 CASNRILAGGYRSGANVLTF TGTGCCAGCAATCGAATACTAGCGGGGGGCTACCGCTCTGGGGCCAACGTCCTGACTTTC
TRBJ1-2 TRBD1 few TRBV19 CASSPGGTGADYGYTF TGTGCCAGTAGTCCGGGAGGGACAGGGGCGGATTATGGCTACACCTTC
TRBJ2-7 TRBD2 few TRBV4-2 CASSQGDGGAREQYF TGTGCCAGCAGCCAAGGAGACGGGGGGGCGAGGGAGCAGTACTTC
TRBJ2-3 . . TRBV7-3 CASSTYGGSTDTQYF TGTGCCAGCAGCACATATGGGGGGAGCACAGATACGCAGTATTTT
TRBJ2-3 TRBD2 . TRBV19 CATTLAGADTQYF TGTGCCACGACGTTAGCGGGGGCAGATACGCAGTATTTT
TRBJ1-2 TRBD1 . TRBV18 CASSRQGRPDGYTF TGTGCCAGCTCCCGACAGGGGCGTCCGGATGGCTACACCTTC
TRBJ1-5 TRBD1 . TRBV7-8 CASSLTGTGSGQPQHF TGTGCCAGCAGCTTAACCGGGACAGGGTCGGGTCAGCCCCAGCATTTT
TRBJ1-2 . . TRBV20-1 CSAKLDYGYTF TGCAGTGCTAAACTGGACTATGGCTACACCTTC
TRBJ2-2 . once TRBV2 CASSTREVIGELFF TGTGCCAGCAGTACCAGGGAGGTCATCGGGGAGCTGTTTTTT
TRBJ2-1 TRBD2 . TRBV6-2/TRBV6-3 CASSYIGGGASEQFF TGTGCCAGCAGTTACATTGGCGGGGGGGCGAGTGAGCAGTTCTTC
TRBJ2-1 . . TRBV20-1 CSASLGPLGEQFF TGCAGTGCTAGTCTGGGGCCCCTCGGTGAGCAGTTCTTC
TRBJ2-1 TRBD1 . TRBV27 CASSTNYRGSSYNEQFF TGTGCCAGCAGTACGAACTACAGGGGCAGCTCCTACAATGAGCAGTTCTTC
TRBJ1-2 . . TRBV12-3/TRBV12-4 CASAYGEGYGYTF TGTGCCAGCGCGTACGGGGAAGGATATGGCTACACCTTC
TRBJ1-1 . . TRBV4-3 CASSQGTSSDIEAFF TGCGCCAGCAGCCAAGGAACGTCCTCGGACATCGAAGCTTTCTTT
TRBJ2-7 . . TRBV20-1 CSASDNEQYF TGCAGTGCTAGTGATAACGAGCAGTACTTC
TRBJ2-1 . . TRBV6-5 CASSYEWERGILFF TGTGCCAGCAGTTACGAATGGGAACGGGGGATTTTGTTCTTC
TRBJ2-3 . . TRBV18 CASSPGNRDTQYF TGTGCCAGCTCACCAGGTAACAGAGATACGCAGTATTTT
TRBJ1-2 . once TRBV18 CASSPGVENYGYTF TGTGCCAGCTCCCCGGGGGTTGAAAACTATGGCTACACCTTC
TRBJ2-1 TRBD1 . TRBV7-6 CASSLGTGKREQFF TGTGCCAGCAGCTTAGGGACAGGGAAACGTGAGCAGTTCTTC
TRBJ1-5 TRBD1 once TRBV3-1/TRBV3-2 CASSSPGQAVQHF TGTGCCAGCAGCTCGCCGGGACAGGCCGTGCAGCATTTT
TRBJ2-3 TRBD1 . TRBV9 CASSARQGLTDTQYF TGTGCCAGCAGCGCCAGACAGGGGTTGACAGATACGCAGTATTTT
TRBJ1-2 . . TRBV6-5 CASSPSGNGYTF TGTGCCAGCAGTCCCTCAGGGAATGGCTACACCTTC
TRBJ2-5 TRBD1 . TRBV10-1 CASSTTTGDKETQYF TGCGCCAGCAGTACTACGACAGGGGATAAAGAGACCCAGTACTTC